These 9 T cell receptor beta chains originate from one sample sequenced in a study of T cell responses to AZD1222 COVID-19 vaccine. Profiled with immunoSEQ multiplex PCR; TCRdb holds only in-frame clones, not every one. The repertoire has approximately 110,000 clones, roughly nine tenths of them found once; the top ten carry 2% to 3%. The source was peripheral blood, collected 28 days after the second AZD1222 dose. The source is an adult who received the AZD1222 COVID-19 vaccine.

The chain couples TRBV12-3 or TRBV12-4 to TRBJ1-5; D remains ambiguous. The V end was cut by 3 bases, the J end by 7 bases, with 7 bases between. The CDR3 extends over 12 amino acids. The CDR3 region is CASSFGGQPQHF. DNA for the CDR3: TGTGCCAGCAGTTTTGGAGGACAGCCCCAGCATTTT.

Only one count was recorded for this clone. V is TRBV20-1 and J is TRBJ2-7; unclear D gene. CDR1 is DFQATT, CDR2 SNEGSKA, per germline (reference sequence). The V gene lost 3 bases and the J gene lost 2 bases, with 5 bases spanning the gap. The CDR3 sequence is 11 residues long. The CDR3 loop is CSASNTYEQYF. CDR3 bases: TGCAGTGCTAGTAACACCTACGAGCAGTACTTC.

V gene TRBV14 combines with J gene TRBJ2-7; D not resolved. Looked up from germline, CDR1 is SGHDN and CDR2 is FVKESK. The CDR3 extends over 11 amino acids. V was clipped by 2 bases and J by 3 bases, with 2 bases between them. The chain's CDR3 is CASSQLYEQYF. The CDR3 nucleotides read TGTGCCAGCAGCCAACTCTACGAGCAGTACTTC.

This clone came up once. The chain links TRBV27 to TRBJ1-2; tentative D call: TRBD1 (5 bases). The CDR3 extends over 15 amino acids. Germline V gene sequence: CDR1 MNHEY, CDR2 SMNVEV (reference sequence). V lost 0 bases and J 6 bases, leaving 14 bases between the germline ends. The CDR3 loop is CASSLSRTHRDGYTF. CDR3 coding DNA: TGTGCCAGCAGTTTATCTAGGACACACCGGGATGGCTACACCTTC.

V usage is TRBV27 and J usage is TRBJ2-5; D is undetermined. The CDR3 length is 13 residues. CDR1 MNHEY and CDR2 SMNVEV come from the germline V gene (reference sequence). The V and J ends lost 7 bases and 2 bases respectively, with 11 bases between them. CDR3 sequence: CASKSGVQETQYF. In DNA form, the CDR3 reads TGTGCCAGCAAGTCTGGGGTTCAAGAGACCCAGTACTTC.

The chain has TRBV6-6 and TRBJ2-3, with 8 positions matching TRBD1. Germline V gene lookup returns CDR1 MNHNY and CDR2 SVGAGI (reference sequence). Unmatched junction bases numbered 7, after V lost 5 bases and J lost 3 bases. This CDR3 has 15 amino acids. This CDR3 reads CASSPGGRVTDTQYF. The DNA for the CDR3 is TGTGCCAGCAGTCCAGGGGGCCGAGTAACAGATACGCAGTATTTT.

In its sample, this clone was seen once. In nucleotides, the CDR3 is TGTGCCAGCTCTATGGACAGGGAATATGGCTACACCTTC. This sequence encodes CASSMDREYGYTF. The chain carries TRBV18 and TRBJ1-2; 8 positions agree with TRBD1. The CDR3 runs to 13 residues. Germline values: CDR1 KGHSH, CDR2 LQKENI. Unmatched junction bases numbered 5, after V lost 6 bases and J lost 5 bases.

This chain links TRBV5-4 with TRBJ2-7; 8 nucleotides line up with TRBD2. The CDR3 extends over 15 amino acids. V lost 3 bases and J lost 4; bases outside the gene matches: 9. CDR1 and CDR2 (germline): SGHNT, YYREEE (reference sequence). DNA of the CDR3: TGTGCCAGCAGCTCAGCAGCGGGAGAGGAATACGAGCAGTACTTC. The encoded protein is CASSSAAGEEYEQYF.

This clone has just one count. The gene calls are TRBV4-1 and TRBJ2-7; 9 bases line up with TRBD1. The V and J ends lost 0 bases and 7 bases, in that order; junction bases with no gene match: 7. Germline lookup yields CDR1 MGHRA and CDR2 YSYEKL. The CDR3 is 15 amino acids. CDR3 in amino acids: CASSQDGQGKGEQYF. The DNA for the CDR3 is TGCGCCAGCAGCCAAGATGGACAGGGGAAGGGGGAGCAGTACTTC.